Listed here are 9 T cell receptor beta chains from one sample, sequenced in a study of cytomegalovirus exposure and HLA in healthy donors. Both 60 Vbeta primers and 13 Jbeta primers went into the PCR. The repertoire was sequenced with immunoSEQ multiplex PCR; TCRdb's copy has only in-frame clones and lacks some. The sample shows 170,000 or so clones, about 80% of them seen only once. The material sequenced was PBMCs. The receptors originated from a boy aged 5-17 years in good health and CMV-seronegative.

J is TRBJ1-2 and V is TRBV2; maybe TRBD1 (6 bases). Germline lookup yields CDR1 SNHLY and CDR2 FYNNEI. Between the trimmed V and J ends, which lost 4 bases and 8 bases, there was a span of 20 bases. This CDR3 region has 15 residues. The CDR3 bases are TGTGCCAGCAGTGCGAACAGGGACCCAATGAGGGGCTACACCTTC. Its protein product is CASSANRDPMRGYTF.

This chain uses TRBV27 with TRBJ2-7; 13 nucleotides agree with TRBD2. The CDR3 loop spans 14 amino acids. Germline-derived CDR1 and CDR2 are MNHEY and SMNVEV (reference sequence). The V segment lost 6 bases and the J segment 6 bases; nucleotides outside the gene matches: 5. The CDR3 protein is CASRPGLAGSEQYF. The CDR3 bases are TGTGCCAGCAGGCCGGGACTAGCGGGAAGCGAGCAGTACTTC.

This rearrangement joins TRBV5-4 to TRBJ2-7; TRBD2 is a possible D gene (5 bases). There are 15 residues in the CDR3. Germline V gene data show CDR1 as SGHNT and CDR2 as YYREEE (reference sequence). The ends were cut back, 0 bases at V and 0 bases at J, with 10 bases in the middle. CDR3 nucleotide sequence: TGTGCCAGCAGCTTGGGAGGGTCGAGCTCCTACGAGCAGTACTTC. Amino acid sequence: CASSLGGSSSYEQYF.

V is TRBV11-2 and J is TRBJ1-1, with 9 bases lining up with TRBD1. Germline CDR1 reads SGHAT; CDR2 reads FQNNGV. The length of the CDR3 is 15 residues. J lost 11 bases, V lost 4 bases, and 14 bases had no gene match. CDR3 sequence: CASSSWDRVRGRAFF. In nucleotides, the CDR3 is TGTGCCAGCAGCTCGTGGGACAGGGTTCGCGGTCGCGCTTTCTTT.

The V call is TRBV6-5, the J call TRBJ2-7; TRBD1 aligns across 8 bases. The trim removed 7 bases at V and 4 bases at J, leaving 3 bases unmatched. This CDR3 spans 12 amino acids. The germline V gene encodes CDR1 MNHEY and CDR2 SVGAGI. The chain's CDR3 is CASKQGVYEQYF. The CDR3 nucleotides are TGTGCCAGCAAACAGGGGGTGTACGAGCAGTACTTC.

The rearrangement links TRBV6-1 to TRBJ2-5; D gene uncertain. Near its end, the DNA agrees better with TRBJ2-7, so the J call may be wrong. This CDR3 comprises 13 residues. Per germline, CDR1 MNHNS and CDR2 SASEGT. The CDR3 DNA sequence: TGTGCCAGCAGTGAAGACAGTTTCTACGAGCAGTACTTC. Protein: CASSEDSFYEQYF.

V usage is TRBV19 and J usage is TRBJ1-3; D uncertain. From germline, CDR1 is LNHDA and CDR2 SQIVND (reference sequence). The CDR3 loop spans 11 amino acids. V lost 7 bases, J lost 4 bases, and 5 bases lay in between. For the CDR3, the DNA is TGTGCCAGTATAGTAGGAAACACCATATATTTT. This sequence encodes CASIVGNTIYF.

The chain couples TRBV5-4 to TRBJ1-2; perhaps TRBD1 as D (5 bases). The V end was cut by 4 bases, the J end by 6 bases, with 13 bases between. The V gene's germline CDR1 is SGHNT and CDR2 YYREEE (reference sequence). There are 13 residues in the CDR3. As DNA, the CDR3 is TGTGCCAGCAGCCTACGAACAGGAGATGGCTACACCTTC. This gives the protein CASSLRTGDGYTF.

This clone was observed a few times. This chain joins TRBV6-5 and TRBJ1-1, with D hard to call. Trimming took off 2 bases at V and 1 base at J, with 8 bases between the two ends. The CDR3 runs 14 residues. Per germline, CDR1 MNHEY and CDR2 SVGAGI. CDR3 residues: CASSYGAGNTEAFF. CDR3 nucleotides: TGTGCCAGCAGTTACGGCGCGGGGAACACTGAAGCTTTCTTT.